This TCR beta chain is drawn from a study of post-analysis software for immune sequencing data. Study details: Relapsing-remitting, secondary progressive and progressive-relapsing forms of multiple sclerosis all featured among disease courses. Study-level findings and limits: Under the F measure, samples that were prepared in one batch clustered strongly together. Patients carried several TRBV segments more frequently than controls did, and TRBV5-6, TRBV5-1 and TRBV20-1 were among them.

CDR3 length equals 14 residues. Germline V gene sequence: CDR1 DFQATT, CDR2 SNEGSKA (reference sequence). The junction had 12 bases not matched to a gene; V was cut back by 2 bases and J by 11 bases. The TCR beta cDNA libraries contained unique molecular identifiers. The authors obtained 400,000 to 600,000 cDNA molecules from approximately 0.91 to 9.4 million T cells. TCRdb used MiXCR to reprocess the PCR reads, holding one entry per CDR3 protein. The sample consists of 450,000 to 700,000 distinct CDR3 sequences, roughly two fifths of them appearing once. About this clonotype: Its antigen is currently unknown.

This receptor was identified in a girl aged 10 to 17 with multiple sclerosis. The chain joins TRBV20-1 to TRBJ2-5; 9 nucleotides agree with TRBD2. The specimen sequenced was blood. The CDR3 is CSARIAGVAYGQYF. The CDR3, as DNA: TGCAGTGCTAGAATAGCGGGAGTGGCCTACGGGCAGTACTTC.